Shown below are 4 T cell receptor beta chains from a single sample sequenced in a study of neoadjuvant anti-PD-1 for oral cavity cancer. Profiled with immunoSEQ multiplex PCR; TCRdb holds only in-frame clones, not every one. The data hold about 15,000 clones, with more than 70% observed a single time. This sample comprised PBMCs, obtained before nivolumab (anti-PD-1) treatment. The receptors were sampled from a person between 40 and 85 years old with oral cavity squamous cell carcinoma.

The V call is TRBV6-1, the J call TRBJ2-1; 7 nucleotides agree with TRBD2. Germline V CDR1 and CDR2: MNHNS, SASEGT. With 5 bases clipped from V and 1 base from J, the junction kept 5 bases outside the gene matches. The CDR3 loop spans 15 amino acids. The CDR3: CASSRLAASYNEQFF. The CDR3 DNA is TGTGCCAGCAGTAGACTAGCAGCTTCCTACAATGAGCAGTTCTTC.

This clone was counted a few times. The CDR3 sequence: CASSLLETQYF. CDR3 nucleotide sequence: TGTGCCAGCAGCTTATTAGAGACCCAGTACTTC. The chain recombines TRBV7-2 with TRBJ2-5; unclear D gene. The CDR3 is made up of 11 amino acids. CDR1 and CDR2 from the germline V gene are SGHTA and FQGNSA. The ends were cut back, 2 bases at V and 4 bases at J, with 2 bases in the middle.

About this clone: Compared with germline, one end of the junction differs, possibly owing to a read error. CDR3 coding DNA: TGTGCTAGCAGCTTGGGGACAGGGGGAGATACGCAGTATTTT. As protein: CASSLGTGGDTQYF. This chain uses TRBV7-7 with TRBJ2-3, with 11 bases aligning to TRBD1. Germline V gene sequence: CDR1 SSHAT, CDR2 FNYEAQ (reference sequence). There are 14 residues in the CDR3.

The V gene is TRBV2, the J gene TRBJ2-3; D may correspond to TRBD1 or TRBD2 (5 bases each). Germline CDR1 is SNHLY and CDR2 is FYNNEI. The V end lost 4 bases, the J end lost 0 bases, and 20 bases lay between the germline ends. There are 18 residues in the CDR3. This CDR3 is CASSGEGEGSLSTDTQYF. In DNA form, the CDR3 reads TGTGCCAGCAGTGGCGAGGGTGAGGGGTCACTTAGCACAGATACGCAGTATTTT.